These 29 T cell receptor beta chains came from one sample sequenced in a study of blood T cell repertoires in COVID-19. Sequencing was performed with immunoSEQ multiplex PCR; in TCRdb, only in-frame clones are kept and a portion is missing. The sample includes over 150,000 clones, 60% to 85% of them seen just once. The sequenced sample was peripheral blood. These receptors all come from a man in his sixties with acute or convalescent COVID-19.

The rearrangement links TRBV7-2 to TRBJ2-7; TRBD1 matches 10 bases. The V gene end was trimmed by 3 bases and the J gene end by 3 bases; junction bases not matched to a gene: 5. This CDR3 comprises 15 residues. Germline CDR1 reads SGHTA; CDR2 reads FQGNSA. CDR3 residues: CASSLGQGRHYEQYF. DNA of the CDR3: TGTGCCAGCAGCTTGGGACAGGGGAGGCACTACGAGCAGTACTTC.

The rearrangement joins TRBV2 to TRBJ2-1; D is perhaps TRBD1 (5 bases). The CDR3 is 15 residues long. The V and J ends lost 0 bases and 8 bases respectively, with 14 bases between them. Germline V lookup: CDR1 SNHLY, CDR2 FYNNEI. The CDR3 nucleotides read TGTGCCAGCAGTGAAGCGTCGCAGGGTCCCGATGAGCAGTTCTTC. Its protein is CASSEASQGPDEQFF. Filled out from reference TRBV2 and TRBJ2-1, the complete variable domain reads EPEVTQTPSHQVTQMGQEVILRCVPISNHLYFYWYRQILGQKVEFLVSFYNNEISEKSEIFDDQFSVERPDGSNFTLKIRSTKLEDSAMYFCASSEASQGPDEQFFGPGTRLTVL.

This clone was found a few times. The chain joins TRBV20-1 to TRBJ2-1; 11 bases are shared with TRBD2. The CDR3 consists of 15 residues. The germline gives CDR1 DFQATT, CDR2 SNEGSKA (reference sequence). Losses at the gene ends were 3 bases for V and 9 bases for J; bases not matched to a gene: 10. The CDR3 is CSASEGTSGGREQFF. The CDR3 DNA is TGCAGTGCTAGTGAAGGTACTAGCGGGGGACGTGAGCAGTTCTTC.

V usage is TRBV6-5 and J usage is TRBJ1-2; 8 bases fit TRBD1. Germline V gene lookup returns CDR1 MNHEY and CDR2 SVGAGI. CDR3 length equals 14 residues. Losses at the gene ends were 1 base for V and 4 bases for J; bases not matched to a gene: 2. CDR3 region: CASSYLGQGYGYTF. DNA for the CDR3: TGTGCCAGCAGTTACTTAGGACAGGGCTATGGCTACACCTTC.

This clone was recorded once. This chain joins TRBV2 and TRBJ1-4; perhaps TRBD1 as D (6 bases). Germline CDR1 reads SNHLY; CDR2 reads FYNNEI. The CDR3 loop spans 16 amino acids. Trimming shortened V by 8 bases and J by 0 bases, and 16 bases separated the two germline ends. The CDR3 region has the DNA TGTGCCAGCGAAGGACAGAAGGCTGCAACTAATGAAAAACTGTTTTTT. It codes for CASEGQKAATNEKLFF.

The chain combines TRBV3-1 (or the pseudogene TRBV3-2) with TRBJ2-6, with D maybe TRBD1 (5 bases). CDR1 and CDR2 (germline): LGHDT, YNNKEL (reference sequence). The CDR3 is 16 residues long. The ends were cut back, 3 bases at V and 1 base at J, with 10 bases in the middle. The CDR3 reads CASSQLQVSGANVLTF. For the CDR3, the DNA is TGTGCCAGCAGCCAGTTACAGGTGTCTGGGGCCAACGTCCTGACTTTC.

The V call is TRBV5-4, the J call TRBJ2-5, with D tentatively TRBD2 (6 bases). The CDR3 has 14 residues. Per the germline V gene, CDR1 is SGHNT and CDR2 is YYREEE (reference sequence). Trimming took 3 bases from V and 6 from J, leaving 15 bases between them. The DNA of the CDR3 is TGTGCCAGCAGCTCCCGACTAGACGAGAAGACCCAGTACTTC. Its translation is CASSSRLDEKTQYF.

DNA for the CDR3: TGTGCCAGCAGCTTCTCACAGGGCGGCACAGATACGCAGTATTTT. Amino acids: CASSFSQGGTDTQYF. The chain combines TRBV11-3 with TRBJ2-3; the D gene is possibly TRBD1 (6 bases). The ends were cut back, 3 bases at V and 1 base at J, with 11 bases in the middle. This CDR3 is 15 amino acids long. Germline V gene sequence: CDR1 SGHNT, CDR2 YENEEA.

The rearrangement joins TRBV7-3 to TRBJ2-7; 8 bases align to TRBD1. Looked up from germline, CDR1 is SGHTA and CDR2 is FQGTGA. The CDR3 consists of 14 residues. The V segment lost 6 bases and the J segment 3 bases; nucleotides outside the gene matches: 7. The CDR3 DNA is TGTGCCAGCAGTCAAGGACAGGGAGACTACGAGCAGTACTTC. It yields the protein CASSQGQGDYEQYF.

As to this clone: This same CDR3 is encoded by further DNA sequences in the sample. The rearrangement links TRBV6-5 to TRBJ1-5, with a tentative D call TRBD1 (6 bases). The CDR3 loop spans 14 amino acids. Germline V gene sequence: CDR1 MNHEY, CDR2 SVGAGI. V lost 5 bases to trimming and J lost 2 bases, with 10 bases between them. The CDR3 region is CASSRRQGNQPQHF. CDR3 nucleotides: TGTGCCAGCAGTCGTCGACAGGGCAATCAGCCCCAGCATTTT.

The chain employs TRBV12-3 or TRBV12-4 and TRBJ1-1, with D possibly TRBD1 on 6 matching bases. V was cut by 6 bases and J by 11 bases, with 16 bases left in between. The CDR3 covers 12 residues. This CDR3 is CASSSLLGAAFF. The CDR3 region has the DNA TGTGCCAGCAGCTCCCTTTTGGGGGCCGCTTTCTTT.

This chain uses TRBV6-6 with TRBJ2-1, with 11 bases that match TRBD1. This CDR3 spans 15 amino acids. The germline V gene encodes CDR1 MNHNY and CDR2 SVGAGI (reference sequence). V lost 6 bases to trimming and J lost 3 bases; unmatched junction nucleotides: 4. The CDR3 region is CASRVGQGVYNEQFF. In DNA, the CDR3 is TGTGCCAGCAGAGTGGGACAGGGGGTCTACAATGAGCAGTTCTTC.

The CDR3 DNA is TGTGCCAGCAGCTTGGGACAGTTCAATCAGCCCCAGCATTTT. Translated, it gives CASSLGQFNQPQHF. The chain is built from TRBV5-6 and TRBJ1-5; the D gene is possibly TRBD1 (5 bases). V lost 0 bases and J lost 3, with 7 bases in between. The CDR3 has 14 amino acids. Germline V lookup: CDR1 SGHDT, CDR2 YYEEEE.

There are a few counts of this clone. V usage is TRBV27 and J usage is TRBJ1-6; TRBD1 matches 7 bases. The germline V gene encodes CDR1 MNHEY and CDR2 SMNVEV (reference sequence). V trimming: 7 bases; J trimming: 4 bases; junction bases outside the gene matches: 4. CDR3 length: 14 amino acids. The CDR3 DNA reads as TGTGCCAGCACCCCGGGACAGTATAATTCACCCCTCCACTTT. It yields the protein CASTPGQYNSPLHF.

The chain couples TRBV28 to TRBJ2-1; perhaps TRBD1 as D (6 bases). The CDR3 spans 14 residues. V dropped 6 bases and J dropped 4 bases, with 13 bases sitting between them. Germline V CDR1 and CDR2: MDHEN, SYDVKM. The CDR3 bases are TGTGCCAGCAGAACCAGGGGACCTTACAATGAGCAGTTCTTC. Translating gives CASRTRGPYNEQFF.

CDR3 sequence: CASSRITGGPSNQPQHF. The CDR3 bases are TGTGCCAGCTCACGAATAACAGGGGGCCCAAGCAATCAGCCCCAGCATTTT. J is TRBJ1-5 and V is TRBV18; 9 bases line up with TRBD1. CDR1 and CDR2 from the germline V gene are KGHSH and LQKENI. This CDR3 is built from 17 residues. The V and J ends lost 4 bases and 1 base, in that order; junction bases with no gene match: 8.

As to this clone: In the same sample, other DNA sequences code for this CDR3. J is TRBJ1-6 and V is TRBV9; D gene ambiguous. The CDR3 is made up of 14 amino acids. Germline CDR1 is SGDLS and CDR2 is YYNGEE. V was shortened by 1 base and J by 7 bases, with 9 bases between the two germline ends. CDR3 in DNA: TGTGCCAGCAGCGTAAACCGGGAGAATTCACCCCTCCACTTT. Amino acids: CASSVNRENSPLHF. Variable domain in full (rest from reference TRBV9 and TRBJ1-6): DSGVTQTPKHLITATGQRVTLRCSPRSGDLSVYWYQQSLDQGLQFLIQYYNGEERAKGNILERFSAQQFPDLHSELNLSSLELGDSALYFCASSVNRENSPLHFGNGTRLTVT.

The chain links TRBV30 to TRBJ2-7; the match to TRBD1 covers 8 bases. After removal of 3 bases from V and 2 bases from J, the junction contained 3 bases not matched to a gene. CDR1 GTSNPN and CDR2 SVGIG come from the germline V gene (reference sequence). The CDR3 contains 13 residues. In DNA, the CDR3 is TGTGCCTGGAGCCCAGGGGGCGCCTACGAGCAGTACTTC. Its translation: CAWSPGGAYEQYF.

This clone was observed a single time. V usage is TRBV9 and J usage is TRBJ1-2; D call uncertain. V lost 2 bases and J lost 8, with 13 bases in between. The germline gives CDR1 SGDLS, CDR2 YYNGEE. The CDR3 contains 13 residues. The CDR3 nucleotides are TGTGCCAGCAGCGTTGGAGGGAACGTGGGCTACACCTTC. Its protein is CASSVGGNVGYTF.

This clone was detected only once. Other nucleotide sequences from this sample produce the same CDR3. This sequence joins TRBV18 and TRBJ1-1; tentatively, D is TRBD1 (5 bases). V lost 3 bases and J 1 base, leaving 9 bases between the germline ends. In germline, CDR1 is KGHSH, CDR2 LQKENI. The CDR3 is 14 residues long. In nucleotides, the CDR3 is TGTGCCAGCTCACCTCCCGGGGGGAACACTGAAGCTTTCTTT. This sequence encodes CASSPPGGNTEAFF.

This clone occurred once. The genes are TRBV6-2 or TRBV6-3 and TRBJ1-2, with D maybe TRBD1 (6 bases). V lost 5 bases and J lost 4, with 11 bases in between. Germline values: CDR1 MNHEY, CDR2 SVGEGT. The CDR3 has 13 residues. CDR3 amino acids: CASSRQAFYGYTF. CDR3 nucleotide sequence: TGTGCCAGCAGTCGACAGGCCTTCTATGGCTACACCTTC.

This chain uses TRBV10-3 with TRBJ2-7; D ambiguous. Trimming removed 2 bases at V and 3 bases at J, with 8 bases between. The CDR3 runs to 13 residues. Germline V gene sequence: CDR1 ENHRY, CDR2 SYGVKD. CDR3 nucleotide sequence: TGTGCCATCAGTGAGGAACAGATCTACGAGCAGTACTTC. Its protein is CAISEEQIYEQYF.

The chain couples TRBV6-5 to TRBJ1-1; no reliable D call. Between the trimmed V and J ends, which lost 6 bases and 8 bases, there was a span of 13 bases. Looked up from germline, CDR1 is MNHEY and CDR2 is SVGAGI. This CDR3 spans 12 amino acids. CDR3 nucleotides: TGTGCCAGCAGCTCACAAGGGAGGGAAGCTTTCTTT. Translated: CASSSQGREAFF.

The chain carries TRBV15 and TRBJ1-1; the match to TRBD1 covers 10 bases. CDR1 is LNHNV, CDR2 YYDKDF, per germline (reference sequence). The CDR3 runs to 16 residues. V dropped 1 base and J dropped 7; count of bases not matched to a gene: 9. The CDR3 spells CATSRGDGQGDLEAFF. The CDR3 region has the DNA TGTGCCACCAGCAGAGGGGATGGACAGGGGGACCTTGAAGCTTTCTTT.

This chain links TRBV4-3 with TRBJ1-2; possible D gene TRBD1, 5 bases. Trimming pared 0 bases from V and 3 bases from J, leaving 14 bases between. The germline V gene encodes CDR1 LGHNA and CDR2 YSLEER. The CDR3 is made up of 16 amino acids. The CDR3: CASSQDRIGAYYGYTF. CDR3 coding DNA: TGCGCCAGCAGCCAAGATAGAATTGGGGCTTACTATGGCTACACCTTC.

The rearrangement uses TRBV5-6 and TRBJ2-7, with D hard to call. Trimming removed 3 bases at V and 0 bases at J, with 4 bases between. The CDR3 consists of 12 residues. In germline, CDR1 is SGHDT, CDR2 YYEEEE. The CDR3 nucleotides are TGTGCCAGCAGCTCGAGCTCCTACGAGCAGTACTTC. Translating gives CASSSSSYEQYF.

The rearrangement joins TRBV4-2 to TRBJ2-2, with 10 bases fitting TRBD1. The CDR3 length is 16 residues. The germline gives CDR1 LGHNA, CDR2 YNFKEQ. The V segment lost 8 bases and the J segment 3 bases; nucleotides outside the gene matches: 9. CDR3 DNA: TGTGCCAGCGAAACGGGACAGGGGATTGACACCGGGGAGCTGTTTTTT. It yields the protein CASETGQGIDTGELFF.

This clone was seen more than once but under ten times. The identical CDR3 is also encoded by other nucleotide sequences in the sample. V and J are TRBV5-1 and TRBJ2-7, with a tentative D call TRBD2 (5 bases). This CDR3 has 14 amino acids. V lost 0 bases to trimming and J lost 0 bases, with 7 bases between them. CDR1 is SGHRS, CDR2 YFSETQ, per germline. CDR3 loop: CASSLVGGSYEQYF. The CDR3 nucleotides are TGCGCCAGCAGCTTGGTAGGAGGCTCCTACGAGCAGTACTTC.

This chain links TRBV20-1 with TRBJ1-2, with a weak D call TRBD1 (5 bases). Trimming took 4 bases from V and 8 from J, leaving 11 bases between them. CDR3 length: 11 amino acids. Germline V CDR1 and CDR2: DFQATT, SNEGSKA (reference sequence). The CDR3 DNA follows: TGCAGTGCTACCGGGACTTACGGCTACACCTTC. Protein: CSATGTYGYTF.